A selection of T cell receptor beta chains follows, all from one sample in a study of shared clonotypes between healthy human individuals. The method was immunoSEQ multiplex PCR; TCRdb's version includes in-frame clones alone and lacks a portion of them. The sample consists of around 510,000 clones, 90% to 96% of them appearing once. The sample comprised naive CD4+ T cells sorted from blood. These receptors were taken from a woman aged 30 to 39 in good health. The CDR3 runs from the conserved cysteine through the conserved F or W. The order of the fields is V gene, D gene, J gene, clone size, CDR3 DNA, CDR3 protein. The D gene is left open where the match is weak. Clone size is shown for a subset of rows, as once, few, many or a class of expanded clone.

>TRBV20-1|-|TRBJ2-7|-
TGCAGTGCTAGGGATTCGTACGAGCAGTACTTC
CSARDSYEQYF
>TRBV19|-|TRBJ2-1|-
TGTGCCAGTAGTATTGGAAGACTAAGGACCAATGAGCAGTTCTTC
CASSIGRLRTNEQFF
>TRBV7-9|-|TRBJ1-4|-
TGTGCCAGCAGCTCTACGGGACATCTTATTTGGGGTAATGAAAAACTGTTTTTT
CASSSTGHLIWGNEKLFF
>TRBV10-1|-|TRBJ1-5|-
TGCGCCAGCCCAGCAGACCGGGTCCCCGTTTCCCAGCCCCAGCATTTT
CASPADRVPVSQPQHF
>TRBV27|-|TRBJ1-3|-
TGTGCCAGCAGTTTAGACTCAGGGTCTGGAAACACCATATATTTT
CASSLDSGSGNTIYF
>TRBV28|-|TRBJ2-1|-
TGTGCCAGCAGTTTATCAGGGCACTCCTACAATGAGCAGTTCTTC
CASSLSGHSYNEQFF
>TRBV27|-|TRBJ2-4|-
TGTGCCAGCAGTCCGGAAGGGACCCGAACTATAGCCAAAAACATTCAGTACTTC
CASSPEGTRTIAKNIQYF
>TRBV5-4|-|TRBJ2-7|-
TGTGCCAGCAGCTCCAGTAGTGGTCAGACCTACGAGCAGTACTTC
CASSSSSGQTYEQYF
>TRBV7-6|-|TRBJ2-7|once
TGTGCCAGCAGCTTAGAACTAGGTCCCTACGAGCAGTACTTC
CASSLELGPYEQYF
>TRBV7-6|TRBD1|TRBJ1-5|-
TGTGCCAGCAGCTTACTGGACAGGGGAGTACGGAATCAGCCCCAGCATTTT
CASSLLDRGVRNQPQHF
>TRBV28|TRBD2|TRBJ2-7|-
TGTGCCAGCACCCCCGCCGGGAGGGCCCACGAGCAGTACTTC
CASTPAGRAHEQYF
>TRBV15|-|TRBJ2-3|-
TGTGCCACCATCGGGGACGCCTTCACAGATACGCAGTATTTT
CATIGDAFTDTQYF
>TRBV4-2|-|TRBJ1-2|-
TGTGCCAGCAGCCAAGAATCACAGGCCCTCTATGGCTACACCTTC
CASSQESQALYGYTF
>TRBV5-6|-|TRBJ1-2|-
TGTGCCAGCAGCTTGAAAGGAGCGGTGGGCAGAATAAACTATGGCTACACCTTC
CASSLKGAVGRINYGYTF
>TRBV29-1|-|TRBJ1-1|-
TGCAGCTCCGGGGCGAGCACTGAAGCTTTCTTT
CSSGASTEAFF
>TRBV30|-|TRBJ2-7|-
TGTGCCTGGAGTGCCCTCGAAGGCCATTACGAGCAGTACTTC
CAWSALEGHYEQYF
>TRBV6-7|TRBD2|TRBJ2-6|-
TGTGCCAGCAGTTATGGGACTAGCGGGAGCTCTGGGGCCAACGTCCTGACTTTC
CASSYGTSGSSGANVLTF
>TRBV6-6|-|TRBJ2-2|-
TGTGCCAGCAGTTACTCGAATACGGGCACCGGGGAGCTGTTTTTT
CASSYSNTGTGELFF
>TRBV19|-|TRBJ1-5|once
TGTGCCAGTAGTATAACAGGGTCGGGCAATCAGCCCCAGCATTTT
CASSITGSGNQPQHF
>TRBV5-3|-|TRBJ1-1|once
TGTGCCAGAAGCTTGGAGAGGGAAGCTTTCTTT
CARSLEREAFF
>TRBV4-1|TRBD1|TRBJ1-6|-
TGCGCCAGCAGCCAAAGGACAGGGCATAATTCACCCCTCCACTTT
CASSQRTGHNSPLHF
>TRBV27|-|TRBJ1-4|-
TGTGCCAGCACCAGCGTCGCGGGAAAACTGTTTTTT
CASTSVAGKLFF
>TRBV9|TRBD1|TRBJ1-1|-
TGTGCCAGCAGCGCACAGGGGGGGTCTGAAGCTTTCTTT
CASSAQGGSEAFF
>TRBV2|-|TRBJ2-6|-
TGTGCCAGCACCAAAACCTCTGGGGCCAACGTCCTGACTTTC
CASTKTSGANVLTF
>TRBV2|TRBD1|TRBJ2-7|-
TGTGCCAGCGAAAGGGACAGGGGCGGGTACGAGCAGTACTTC
CASERDRGGYEQYF
>TRBV10-2|-|TRBJ2-7|-
TGCGCCAGCCGGGACAACTCCTATGGAGAGCAGTACTTC
CASRDNSYGEQYF
>TRBV10-3|TRBD1|TRBJ2-7|-
TGTGCCATCAGCGGGACAGGGCTATCCTACGAGCAGTACTTC
CAISGTGLSYEQYF
>TRBV6-5|-|TRBJ1-1|-
TGTGCCACCGGGCAGGGGTGGATCACTGAAGCTTTCTTT
CATGQGWITEAFF
>TRBV25-1|-|TRBJ1-1|few
TGTGCCAGCAGTGAATTTCGAGGGACTGAAGCTTTCTTT
CASSEFRGTEAFF
>TRBV6-6|TRBD2|TRBJ2-1|-
TGTGCCAGCAGTTACTCTCTCGGGACTACGTACAATGAGCAGTTCTTC
CASSYSLGTTYNEQFF
>TRBV6-6|-|TRBJ2-3|-
TGTGCCAGCAGTTACACCCGGGGGACTAGCACAGATACGCAGTATTTT
CASSYTRGTSTDTQYF
>TRBV5-1|-|TRBJ2-3|-
TGCGCCAGCAGCTTGGTACGGCTCACGGGGGGCACAGATACGCAGTATTTT
CASSLVRLTGGTDTQYF
>TRBV4-1|TRBD1|TRBJ1-2|-
TGCGCCAGCAGCCAAGTTACCCTGAGGGACAGGGGGTATGGCTACACCTTC
CASSQVTLRDRGYGYTF
>TRBV7-6|TRBD2|TRBJ2-7|-
TGTGCCAGCAGCTCGATGCTAGCGGGCTCTTACTCCTACGAGCAGTACTTC
CASSSMLAGSYSYEQYF
>TRBV23-1|-|TRBJ2-1|-
TGCGCCAGCAGTCACAACTCGGACCTGGTAGGGTACAATGAGCAGTTCTTC
CASSHNSDLVGYNEQFF